This is a list of T cell receptor beta chains from one sample in a study of shared clonotypes between healthy human individuals. Only in-frame clones appear in the TCRdb table, and some are missing; sequencing was by immunoSEQ multiplex PCR. The repertoire has approximately 740,000 clones, around 92% of them found once; the top ten carry approximately 25%. The sequenced sample consisted of naive CD8+ T cells sorted from blood. These receptors came from a man under 40 in good health. The CDR3 runs from the conserved cysteine through the conserved F or W. The order of the fields is V gene, J gene, D gene, clone size, CDR3 DNA, CDR3 protein. The D gene is left open where the match is weak. Clone size is stated in some rows and not others, as once, few, many or a class when expanded.

v_gene: TRBV4-3; j_gene: TRBJ2-7; d_gene: .; abundance: .; CDR3nt: TGCGCCAGCAGCCAAGATCGCACAGGCTACGAGCAGTACTTC; CDR3aa: CASSQDRTGYEQYF
v_gene: TRBV7-9; j_gene: TRBJ2-1; d_gene: TRBD1; abundance: .; CDR3nt: TGTGCCCACAGGGGGCCTTACAATGAGCAGTTCTTC; CDR3aa: CAHRGPYNEQFF
v_gene: TRBV23-1; j_gene: TRBJ2-3; d_gene: .; abundance: .; CDR3nt: TGCGCCAGCAGCGGGCGGGGTTTGGGCACAGATACGCAGTATTTT; CDR3aa: CASSGRGLGTDTQYF
v_gene: TRBV10-2; j_gene: TRBJ1-2; d_gene: .; abundance: .; CDR3nt: TGCGCCAGCAGTGATTCTCTGGGGTCCGCTAGGGGCTACACCTTC; CDR3aa: CASSDSLGSARGYTF
v_gene: TRBV9; j_gene: TRBJ2-1; d_gene: TRBD2; abundance: .; CDR3nt: TGTGCCAGCAGCCCGCATGGGACTAGCGGCAATGAGCAGTTCTTC; CDR3aa: CASSPHGTSGNEQFF
v_gene: TRBV9; j_gene: TRBJ2-2; d_gene: TRBD2; abundance: .; CDR3nt: TGTGCCAGCAGCGTAGAGGGGACTAGCTCGCCCGGCAAAGGCACCGGGGAGCTGTTTTTT; CDR3aa: CASSVEGTSSPGKGTGELFF
v_gene: TRBV6-1; j_gene: TRBJ1-5; d_gene: TRBD1; abundance: .; CDR3nt: TGTGCCAGCAGTGACAGACAGGGTTATAGCAATCAGCCCCAGCATTTT; CDR3aa: CASSDRQGYSNQPQHF
v_gene: TRBV5-1; j_gene: TRBJ2-1; d_gene: .; abundance: .; CDR3nt: TGCGCCAGCAGCTTGGTGGACCAATACAATGAGCAGTTCTTC; CDR3aa: CASSLVDQYNEQFF
v_gene: TRBV27; j_gene: TRBJ2-7; d_gene: .; abundance: .; CDR3nt: TGTGCCAGCAAATTTTTTCTCTCCGACGAGCAGTACTTC; CDR3aa: CASKFFLSDEQYF
v_gene: TRBV14; j_gene: TRBJ2-7; d_gene: TRBD2; abundance: .; CDR3nt: TGTGCCAGCAGCCAAGAGTCAAGCTTAGCGGGTAAAGGGTACGAGCAGTACTTC; CDR3aa: CASSQESSLAGKGYEQYF
v_gene: TRBV27; j_gene: TRBJ2-1; d_gene: .; abundance: .; CDR3nt: TGTGCCAGCAGTAAGAGGGACCCACAAAATGAGCAGTTCTTC; CDR3aa: CASSKRDPQNEQFF
v_gene: TRBV15; j_gene: TRBJ1-2; d_gene: .; abundance: once; CDR3nt: TGTGCCACCAGCAGGCGAACAGGGTGGCGTGAGGCCTACACCTTC; CDR3aa: CATSRRTGWREAYTF
v_gene: TRBV15; j_gene: TRBJ2-7; d_gene: .; abundance: .; CDR3nt: TGTGCCACCTCCCTTAGCGGCCTCTACGAGCAGTACTTC; CDR3aa: CATSLSGLYEQYF
v_gene: TRBV27; j_gene: TRBJ2-1; d_gene: .; abundance: few; CDR3nt: TGTGCCAGCGGTTACAATGAGCAGTTCTTC; CDR3aa: CASGYNEQFF
v_gene: TRBV28; j_gene: TRBJ2-7; d_gene: .; abundance: .; CDR3nt: TGTGCCAGCAGTTTAGGGTCATCCTACGAGCAGTACTTC; CDR3aa: CASSLGSSYEQYF
v_gene: TRBV11-3; j_gene: TRBJ2-2; d_gene: TRBD1; abundance: .; CDR3nt: TGTGCCAGCAGCCCCTGGGCCGACAGGGGAAGGAACACCGGGGAGCTGTTTTTT; CDR3aa: CASSPWADRGRNTGELFF
v_gene: TRBV7-9; j_gene: TRBJ2-1; d_gene: TRBD2; abundance: .; CDR3nt: TGTGCCAGCACCACTAGCGGTGACAATGAGCAGTTCTTC; CDR3aa: CASTTSGDNEQFF
v_gene: TRBV2; j_gene: TRBJ2-5; d_gene: .; abundance: .; CDR3nt: TGTGCCGAACGGAGGGATGAGACCCAGTACTTC; CDR3aa: CAERRDETQYF